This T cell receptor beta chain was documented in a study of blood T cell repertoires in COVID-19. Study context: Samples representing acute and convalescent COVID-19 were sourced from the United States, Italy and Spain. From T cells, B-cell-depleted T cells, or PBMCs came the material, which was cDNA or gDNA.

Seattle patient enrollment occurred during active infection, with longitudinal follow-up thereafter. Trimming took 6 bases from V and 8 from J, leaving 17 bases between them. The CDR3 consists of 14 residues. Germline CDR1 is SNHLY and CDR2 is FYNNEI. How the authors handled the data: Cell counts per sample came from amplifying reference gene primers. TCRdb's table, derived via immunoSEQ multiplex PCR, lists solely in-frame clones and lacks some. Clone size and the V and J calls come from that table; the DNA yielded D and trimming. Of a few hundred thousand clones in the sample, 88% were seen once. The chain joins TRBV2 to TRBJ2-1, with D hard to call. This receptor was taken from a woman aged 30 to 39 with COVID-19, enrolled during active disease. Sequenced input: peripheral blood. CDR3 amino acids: CASSPGSNGDEQFF. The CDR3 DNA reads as TGTGCCAGCAGCCCCGGGTCCAACGGCGATGAGCAGTTCTTC.